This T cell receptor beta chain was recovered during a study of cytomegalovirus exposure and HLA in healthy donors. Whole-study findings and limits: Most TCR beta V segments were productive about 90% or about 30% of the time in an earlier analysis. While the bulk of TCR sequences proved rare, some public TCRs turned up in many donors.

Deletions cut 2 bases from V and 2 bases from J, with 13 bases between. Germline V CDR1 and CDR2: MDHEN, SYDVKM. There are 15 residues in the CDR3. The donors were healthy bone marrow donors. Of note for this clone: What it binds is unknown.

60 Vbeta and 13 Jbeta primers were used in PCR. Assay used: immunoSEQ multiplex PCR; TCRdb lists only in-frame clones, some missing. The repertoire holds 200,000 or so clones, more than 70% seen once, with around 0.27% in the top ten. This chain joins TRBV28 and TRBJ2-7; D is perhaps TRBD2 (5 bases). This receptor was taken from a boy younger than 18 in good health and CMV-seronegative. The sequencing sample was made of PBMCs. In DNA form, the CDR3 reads TGTGCCAGCAGTTTAAAGGGAGCGAGGACCTACGAGCAGTACTTC. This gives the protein CASSLKGARTYEQYF. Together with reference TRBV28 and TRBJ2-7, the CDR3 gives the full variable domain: DVKVTQSSRYLVKRTGEKVFLECVQDMDHENMFWYRQDPGLGLRLIYFSYDVKMKEKGDIPEGYSVSREKKERFSLILESASTNQTSMYLCASSLKGARTYEQYFGPGTRLTVT.